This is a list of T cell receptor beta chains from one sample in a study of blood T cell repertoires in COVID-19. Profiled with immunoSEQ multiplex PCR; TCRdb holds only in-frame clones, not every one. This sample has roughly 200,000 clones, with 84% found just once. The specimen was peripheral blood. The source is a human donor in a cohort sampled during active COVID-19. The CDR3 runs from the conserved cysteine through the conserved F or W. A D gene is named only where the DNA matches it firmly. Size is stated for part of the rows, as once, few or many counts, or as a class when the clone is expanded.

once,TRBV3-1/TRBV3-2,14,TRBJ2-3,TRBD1,CASSPGQGPDTQYF,TGTGCCAGCAGCCCCGGACAGGGACCAGATACGCAGTATTTT
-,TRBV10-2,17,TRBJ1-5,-,CASSSARMRGHLLPQHF,TGCGCCAGCAGTTCGGCACGAATGAGAGGTCACCTTCTGCCCCAGCATTTT
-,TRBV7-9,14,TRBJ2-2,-,CAGNQRSNTGELFF,TGTGCCGGCAACCAGCGGTCGAACACCGGGGAGCTGTTTTTT
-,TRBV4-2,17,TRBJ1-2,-,CASSQDGGHWDGGGYTF,TGTGCCAGCAGCCAAGATGGGGGACACTGGGATGGAGGTGGCTACACCTTC
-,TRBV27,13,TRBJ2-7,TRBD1,CASRRTGPYEQYF,TGTGCCAGCAGGCGGACAGGACCCTACGAGCAGTACTTC
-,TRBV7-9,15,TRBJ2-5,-,CASSFTTPYQETQYF,TGTGCCAGCAGCTTCACTACACCGTACCAAGAGACCCAGTACTTC
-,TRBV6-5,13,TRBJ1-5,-,CASIPQGNQPQHF,TGTGCCAGCATACCCCAGGGCAATCAGCCCCAGCATTTT
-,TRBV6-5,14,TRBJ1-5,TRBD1,CASSDRDGNQPQHF,TGTGCCAGCAGCGACAGGGACGGCAATCAGCCCCAGCATTTT
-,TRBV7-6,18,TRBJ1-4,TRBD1,CASSPRDRAFATNEKLFF,TGTGCCAGCAGCCCCAGGGACAGAGCCTTTGCAACTAATGAAAAACTGTTTTTT
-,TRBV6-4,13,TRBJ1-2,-,CASSPTGENGYTF,TGTGCCAGCTCCCCGACAGGAGAAAATGGCTACACCTTC
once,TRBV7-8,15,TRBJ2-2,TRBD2,CASSGTGGDTGELFF,TGTGCCAGCAGCGGGACGGGAGGGGACACCGGGGAGCTGTTTTTT
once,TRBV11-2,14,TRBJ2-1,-,CASSLSQGSNEQFF,TGTGCCAGCAGCTTATCCCAGGGTAGCAATGAGCAGTTCTTC
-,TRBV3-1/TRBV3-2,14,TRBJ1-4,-,CASSPGLGDEKLFF,TGTGCCAGCAGCCCCGGGCTAGGGGATGAAAAACTGTTTTTT
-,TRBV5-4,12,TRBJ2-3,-,CASSLEGVTQYF,TGTGCCAGCAGCTTGGAGGGGGTGACGCAGTATTTT
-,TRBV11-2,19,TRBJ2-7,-,CASSLEKSTGFFRYREQYF,TGTGCCAGCAGCTTAGAAAAGTCTACAGGGTTTTTCCGCTATCGCGAGCAGTACTTC
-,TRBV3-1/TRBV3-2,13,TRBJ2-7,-,CASSHSQGPPQYF,TGTGCCAGCAGCCATTCCCAGGGTCCCCCGCAGTACTTC
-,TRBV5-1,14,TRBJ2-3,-,CASSKGGTADTQYF,TGCGCCAGCTCAAAGGGAGGTACCGCAGATACGCAGTATTTT
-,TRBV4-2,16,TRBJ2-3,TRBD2,CASSQVNRAGGDTQYF,TGTGCCAGCAGCCAAGTAAACCGAGCGGGAGGGGATACGCAGTATTTT
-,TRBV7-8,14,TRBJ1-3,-,CASSSQGNGNTIYF,TGTGCCAGCAGCTCACAGGGTAATGGAAACACCATATATTTT
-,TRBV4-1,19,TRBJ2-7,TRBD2,CASSLTPGLAGGSSYEQYF,TGCGCCAGCAGCCTAACGCCGGGACTAGCGGGGGGAAGCTCCTACGAGCAGTACTTC
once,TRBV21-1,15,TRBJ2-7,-,CASIPRTGSSYEQYF,TGTGCCAGCATCCCAAGGACAGGTAGCTCCTACGAGCAGTACTTC
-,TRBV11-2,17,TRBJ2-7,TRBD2,CASSLGLAGMGGYEQYF,TGTGCCAGCAGCTTAGGACTAGCGGGGATGGGTGGCTACGAGCAGTACTTC
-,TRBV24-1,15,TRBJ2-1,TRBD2,CATSISGSVWSEQFF,TGTGCCACCAGCATAAGCGGGAGTGTTTGGAGTGAGCAGTTCTTC
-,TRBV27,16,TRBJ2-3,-,CASSLNWGELIDTQYF,TGTGCCAGCAGTCTCAACTGGGGGGAATTGATCGATACGCAGTATTTT
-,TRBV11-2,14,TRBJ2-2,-,CASNFGSETGELFF,TGTGCCAGTAATTTCGGGAGCGAGACCGGGGAGCTGTTTTTT
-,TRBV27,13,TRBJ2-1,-,CASSLVGVDEQFF,TGTGCCAGCAGTTTGGTAGGGGTGGATGAGCAGTTCTTC
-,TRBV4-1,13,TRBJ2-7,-,CASSQIGEYEQYF,TGCGCCAGCAGCCAGATAGGGGAATACGAGCAGTACTTC
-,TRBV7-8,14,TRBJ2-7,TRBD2,CASSSGGGPYEQYF,TGTGCCAGCAGCTCGGGGGGAGGACCCTACGAGCAGTACTTC
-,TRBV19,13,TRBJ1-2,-,CASEPWENYGYTF,TGTGCCTCGGAGCCCTGGGAGAACTATGGCTACACCTTC
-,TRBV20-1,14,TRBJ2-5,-,CSASYYMAGKTQYF,TGCAGTGCTAGTTACTACATGGCGGGGAAGACCCAGTACTTC
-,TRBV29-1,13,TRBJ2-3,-,CSVGQRNTDTQYF,TGCAGCGTTGGACAGCGAAACACAGATACGCAGTATTTT
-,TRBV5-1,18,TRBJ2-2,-,CASSWGVLAANMTGELFF,TGCGCCAGCAGCTGGGGGGTTCTTGCGGCCAATATGACCGGGGAGCTGTTTTTT
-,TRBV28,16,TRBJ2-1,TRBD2,CASSSPSSGSYNEQFF,TGTGCCAGCAGTTCCCCCTCTAGCGGCTCCTACAATGAGCAGTTCTTC
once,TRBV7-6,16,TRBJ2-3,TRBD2,CASSLAGGRGSDTQYF,TGTGCCAGCAGCTTAGCTGGCGGGAGAGGGTCAGATACGCAGTATTTT
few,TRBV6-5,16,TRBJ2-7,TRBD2,CASSSRTSGSSYEQYF,TGTGCCAGCAGTTCCCGGACTAGCGGGAGCTCCTACGAGCAGTACTTC